This T cell receptor beta chain was retrieved from a study of blood T cell repertoires in COVID-19. For the study at large: PBMCs, B-cell-depleted T cells, or T cells were the source of the cDNA or gDNA that made up the material.

The repertoire was sequenced with immunoSEQ multiplex PCR; TCRdb's copy has only in-frame clones and lacks some. The sample carries 95,000 to 150,000 clones, more than 75% recorded once. The CDR3 contains 16 residues. Germline V gives CDR1 SQVTM, CDR2 ANQGSEA. Sample: peripheral blood. This chain links TRBV29-1 with TRBJ2-7; 7 positions match TRBD2. This sequence originates from a human donor in a cohort sampled during active COVID-19. CDR3 nucleotides: TGCACCATTTCGGTGGCGGGAGTAACCGGCTCCTACGAGCAGTACTTC. Residues: CTISVAGVTGSYEQYF.